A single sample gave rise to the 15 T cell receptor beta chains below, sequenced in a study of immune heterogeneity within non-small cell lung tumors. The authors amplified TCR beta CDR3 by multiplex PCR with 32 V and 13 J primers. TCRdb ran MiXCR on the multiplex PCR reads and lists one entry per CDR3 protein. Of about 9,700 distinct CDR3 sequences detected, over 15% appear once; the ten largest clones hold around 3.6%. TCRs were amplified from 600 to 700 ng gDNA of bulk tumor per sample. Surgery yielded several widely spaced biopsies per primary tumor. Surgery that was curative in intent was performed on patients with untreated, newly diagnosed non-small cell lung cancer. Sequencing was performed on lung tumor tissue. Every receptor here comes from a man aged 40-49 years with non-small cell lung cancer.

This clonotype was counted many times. The DNA for the CDR3 is TGTGCCATCAGTGAAGGGGGTGGGAATTCACCCCTCCACTTT. Translation: CAISEGGGNSPLHF. The J gene is TRBJ1-6, the V gene TRBV10-3, with a tentative D call TRBD1 (6 bases). CDR3 size: 14 residues. Per germline, CDR1 ENHRY and CDR2 SYGVKD. The V gene lost 3 bases and the J gene lost 7 bases, with 10 bases spanning the gap.

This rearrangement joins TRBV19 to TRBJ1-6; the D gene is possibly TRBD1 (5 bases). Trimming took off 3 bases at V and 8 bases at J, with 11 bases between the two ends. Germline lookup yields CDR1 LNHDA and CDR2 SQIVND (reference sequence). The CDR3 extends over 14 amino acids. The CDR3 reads CASSITGPHSPLHF. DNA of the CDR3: TGTGCCAGTAGTATCACGGGACCCCATTCACCCCTCCACTTT. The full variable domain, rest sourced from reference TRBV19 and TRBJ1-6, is DGGITQSPKYLFRKEGQNVTLSCEQNLNHDAMYWYRQDPGQGLRLIYYSQIVNDFQKGDIAEGYSVSREKKESFPLTVTSAQKNPTAFYLCASSITGPHSPLHFGNGTRLTVT.

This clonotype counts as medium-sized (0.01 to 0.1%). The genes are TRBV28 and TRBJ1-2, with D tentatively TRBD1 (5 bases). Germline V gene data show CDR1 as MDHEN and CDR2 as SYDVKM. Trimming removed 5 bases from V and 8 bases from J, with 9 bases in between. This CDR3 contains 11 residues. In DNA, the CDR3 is TGTGCCAGCAGTCGGACACGGGGCTACACCTTC. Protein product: CASSRTRGYTF.

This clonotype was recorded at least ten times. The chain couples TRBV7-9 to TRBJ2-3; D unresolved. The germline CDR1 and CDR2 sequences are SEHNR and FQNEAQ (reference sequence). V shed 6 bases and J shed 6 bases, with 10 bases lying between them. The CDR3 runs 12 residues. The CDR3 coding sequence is TGTGCCAGCAGTACAGTTGGGGATACGCAGTATTTT. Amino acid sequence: CASSTVGDTQYF. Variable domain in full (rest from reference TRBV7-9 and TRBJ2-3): DTGVSQNPRHKITKRGQNVTFRCDPISEHNRLYWYRQTLGQGPEFLTYFQNEAQLEKSRLLSDRFSAERPKGSFSTLEIQRTEQGDSAMYLCASSTVGDTQYFGPGTRLTVL.

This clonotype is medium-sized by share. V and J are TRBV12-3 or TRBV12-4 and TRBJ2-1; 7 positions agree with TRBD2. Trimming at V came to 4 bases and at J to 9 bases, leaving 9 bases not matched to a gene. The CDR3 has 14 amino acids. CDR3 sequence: CASSWGGGRGEQFF. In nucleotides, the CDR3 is TGTGCCAGCAGTTGGGGGGGGGGTCGGGGTGAGCAGTTCTTC.

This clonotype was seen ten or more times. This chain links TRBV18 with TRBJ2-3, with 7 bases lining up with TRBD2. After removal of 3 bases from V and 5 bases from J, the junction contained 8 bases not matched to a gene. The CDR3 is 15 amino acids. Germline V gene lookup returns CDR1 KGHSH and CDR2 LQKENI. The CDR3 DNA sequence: TGTGCCAGCTCACCCGCCGGGGGGTTCCGAGATACGCAGTATTTT. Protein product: CASSPAGGFRDTQYF.

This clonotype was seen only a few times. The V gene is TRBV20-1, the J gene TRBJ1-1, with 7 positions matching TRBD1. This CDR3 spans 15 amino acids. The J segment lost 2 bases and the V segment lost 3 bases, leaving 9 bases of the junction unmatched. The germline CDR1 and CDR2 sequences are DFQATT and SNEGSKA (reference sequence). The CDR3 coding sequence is TGCAGTGCTAGCAAGTCGGCAGGGGGAAACACTGAAGCTTTCTTT. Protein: CSASKSAGGNTEAFF.

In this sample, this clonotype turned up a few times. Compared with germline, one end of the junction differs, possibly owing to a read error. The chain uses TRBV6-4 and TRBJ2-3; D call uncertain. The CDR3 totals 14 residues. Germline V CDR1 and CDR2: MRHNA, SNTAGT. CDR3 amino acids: CASSDSYYGDTRYF. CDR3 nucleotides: TGTGCCAGCAGTGACTCCTACTATGGAGATACGCGGTATTTT.

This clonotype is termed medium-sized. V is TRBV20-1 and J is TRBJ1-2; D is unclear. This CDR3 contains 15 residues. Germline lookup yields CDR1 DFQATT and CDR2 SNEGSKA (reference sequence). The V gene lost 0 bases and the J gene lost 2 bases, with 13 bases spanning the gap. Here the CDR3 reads CSARDQERGNYGYTF. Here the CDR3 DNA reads TGCAGTGCTAGAGATCAAGAGCGAGGGAACTATGGCTACACCTTC.

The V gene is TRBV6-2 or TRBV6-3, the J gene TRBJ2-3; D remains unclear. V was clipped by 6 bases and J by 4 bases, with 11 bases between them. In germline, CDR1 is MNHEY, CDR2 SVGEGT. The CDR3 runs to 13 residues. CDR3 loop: CASRYPKADTQYF. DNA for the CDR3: TGTGCCAGCAGGTACCCCAAGGCAGATACGCAGTATTTT.

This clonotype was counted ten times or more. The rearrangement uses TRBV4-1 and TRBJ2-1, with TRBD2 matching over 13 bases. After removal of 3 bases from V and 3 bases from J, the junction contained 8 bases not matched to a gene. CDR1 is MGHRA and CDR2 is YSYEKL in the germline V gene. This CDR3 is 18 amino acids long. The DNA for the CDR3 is TGCGCCAGCAGCCACGCTACTAGCGGGGGGGCCTTCTACAATGAGCAGTTCTTC. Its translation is CASSHATSGGAFYNEQFF.

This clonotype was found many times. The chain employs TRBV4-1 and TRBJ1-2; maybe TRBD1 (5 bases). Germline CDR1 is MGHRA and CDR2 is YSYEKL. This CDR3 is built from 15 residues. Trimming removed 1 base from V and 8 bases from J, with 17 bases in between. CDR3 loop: CASSQVKEGQGGYTF. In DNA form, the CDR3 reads TGCGCCAGCAGCCAAGTGAAGGAGGGGCAGGGCGGCTACACCTTC.

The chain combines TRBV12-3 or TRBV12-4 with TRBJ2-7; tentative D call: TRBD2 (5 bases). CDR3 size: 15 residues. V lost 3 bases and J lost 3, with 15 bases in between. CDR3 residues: CASSFGDIGNYEQYF. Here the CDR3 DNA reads TGTGCCAGCAGTTTCGGGGATATCGGGAACTACGAGCAGTACTTC.

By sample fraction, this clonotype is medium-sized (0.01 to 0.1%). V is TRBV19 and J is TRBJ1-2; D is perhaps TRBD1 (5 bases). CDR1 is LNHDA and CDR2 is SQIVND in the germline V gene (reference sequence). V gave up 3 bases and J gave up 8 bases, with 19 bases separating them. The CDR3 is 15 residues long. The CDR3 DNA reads TGTGCCAGTAGTATTGTGGTCAGGGAGTTTGGGGGCTACACCTTC. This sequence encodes CASSIVVREFGGYTF. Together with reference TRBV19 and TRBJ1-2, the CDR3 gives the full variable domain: DGGITQSPKYLFRKEGQNVTLSCEQNLNHDAMYWYRQDPGQGLRLIYYSQIVNDFQKGDIAEGYSVSREKKESFPLTVTSAQKNPTAFYLCASSIVVREFGGYTFGSGTRLTVV.

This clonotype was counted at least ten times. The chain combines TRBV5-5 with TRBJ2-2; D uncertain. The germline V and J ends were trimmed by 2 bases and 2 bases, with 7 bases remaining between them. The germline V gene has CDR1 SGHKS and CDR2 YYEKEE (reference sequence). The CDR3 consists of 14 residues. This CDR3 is CASSLPTNTGELFF. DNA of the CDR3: TGTGCCAGCAGCTTACCCACTAACACCGGGGAGCTGTTTTTT.